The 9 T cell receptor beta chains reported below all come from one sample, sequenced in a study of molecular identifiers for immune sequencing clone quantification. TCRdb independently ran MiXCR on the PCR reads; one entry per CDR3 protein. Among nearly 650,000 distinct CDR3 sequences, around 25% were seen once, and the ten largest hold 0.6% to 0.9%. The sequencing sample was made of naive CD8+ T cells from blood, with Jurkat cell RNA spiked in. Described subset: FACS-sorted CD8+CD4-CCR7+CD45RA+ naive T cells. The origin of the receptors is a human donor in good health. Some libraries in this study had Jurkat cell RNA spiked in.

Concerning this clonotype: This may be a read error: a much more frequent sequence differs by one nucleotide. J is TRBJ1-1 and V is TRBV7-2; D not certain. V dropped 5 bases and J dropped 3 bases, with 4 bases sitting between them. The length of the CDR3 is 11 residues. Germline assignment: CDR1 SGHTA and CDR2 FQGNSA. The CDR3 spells CASSAHTEAFF. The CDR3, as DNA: TGTGCCAGCAGCGCACACACTGAAGCTTTCTTT.

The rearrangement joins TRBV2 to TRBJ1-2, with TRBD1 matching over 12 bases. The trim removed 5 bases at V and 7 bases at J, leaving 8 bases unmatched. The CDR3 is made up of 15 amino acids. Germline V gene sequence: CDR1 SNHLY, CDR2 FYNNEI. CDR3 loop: CASSPPGQGAGGYTF. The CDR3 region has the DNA TGTGCCAGCAGTCCACCGGGACAGGGGGCAGGTGGCTACACCTTC.

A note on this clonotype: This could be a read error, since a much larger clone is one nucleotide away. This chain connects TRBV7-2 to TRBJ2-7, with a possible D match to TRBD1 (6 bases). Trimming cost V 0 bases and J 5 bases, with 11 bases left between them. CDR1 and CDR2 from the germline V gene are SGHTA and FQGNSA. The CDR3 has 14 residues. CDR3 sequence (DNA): TGTGCCAGCAGCTTAGCGGCAGGGGAAGACGAGCAGTACTTC. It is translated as CASSLAAGEDEQYF. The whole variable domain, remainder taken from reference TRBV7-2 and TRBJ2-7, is GAGVSQSPSNKVTEKGKDVELRCDPISGHTALYWYRQSLGQGLEFLIYFQGNSAPDKSGLPSDRFSAERTGGSVSTLTIQRTQQEDSAVYLCASSLAAGEDEQYFGPGTRLTVT.

The CDR3 DNA follows: TGTGCCAGCAGCTTAGTGGTTTCGGGCACTGAAGCTTTCTTT. This codes for CASSLVVSGTEAFF. The chain combines TRBV7-2 with TRBJ1-1; D not resolved. V shed 1 base and J shed 4 bases, with 10 bases lying between them. CDR3 length equals 14 residues. CDR1 and CDR2 (germline): SGHTA, FQGNSA.

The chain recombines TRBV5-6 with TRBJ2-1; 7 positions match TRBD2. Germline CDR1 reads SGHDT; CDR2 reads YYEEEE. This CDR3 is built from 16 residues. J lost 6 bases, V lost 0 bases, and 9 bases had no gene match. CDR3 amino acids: CASSLAGGGPINEQFF. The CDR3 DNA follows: TGTGCCAGCAGCTTGGCTGGGGGAGGGCCGATCAATGAGCAGTTCTTC.

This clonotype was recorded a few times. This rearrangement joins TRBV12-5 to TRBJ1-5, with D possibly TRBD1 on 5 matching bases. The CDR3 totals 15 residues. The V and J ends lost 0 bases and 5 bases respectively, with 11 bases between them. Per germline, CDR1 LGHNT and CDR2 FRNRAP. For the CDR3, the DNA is TGTGCTAGTGGTTTGGTAATCGGGGGGGATCAGCCCCAGCATTTT. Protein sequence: CASGLVIGGDQPQHF. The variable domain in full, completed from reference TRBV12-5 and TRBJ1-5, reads DARVTQTPRHKVTEMGQEVTMRCQPILGHNTVFWYRQTMMQGLELLAYFRNRAPLDDSGMPKDRFSAEMPDATLATLKIQPSEPRDSAVYFCASGLVIGGDQPQHFGDGTRLSIL.

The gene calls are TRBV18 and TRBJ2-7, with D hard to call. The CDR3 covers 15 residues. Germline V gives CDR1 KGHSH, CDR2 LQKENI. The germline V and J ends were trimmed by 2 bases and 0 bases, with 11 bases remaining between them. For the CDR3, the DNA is TGTGCCAGCTCACCAGGCCCGTGGGGCTCCTACGAGCAGTACTTC. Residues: CASSPGPWGSYEQYF.

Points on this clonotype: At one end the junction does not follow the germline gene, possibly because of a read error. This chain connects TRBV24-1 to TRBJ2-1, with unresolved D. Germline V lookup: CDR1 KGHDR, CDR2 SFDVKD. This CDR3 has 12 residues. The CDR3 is CVTSDTANEQFF. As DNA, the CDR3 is TGTGTCACCAGTGATACTGCCAATGAGCAGTTCTTC.

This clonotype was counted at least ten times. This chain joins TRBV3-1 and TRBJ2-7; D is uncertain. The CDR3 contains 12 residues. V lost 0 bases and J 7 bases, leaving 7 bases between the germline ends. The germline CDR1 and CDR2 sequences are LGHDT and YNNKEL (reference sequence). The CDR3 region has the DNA TGTGCCAGCAGCCAAGACGCGCCTGAGCAGTACTTC. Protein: CASSQDAPEQYF.